The 18 T cell receptor beta chains below all came from one sample that was sequenced in a study of shared clonotypes between healthy human individuals. The table came from immunoSEQ multiplex PCR; TCRdb's copy has only in-frame clones and leaves some out. This sample has some 2,400,000 clones, with nearly 97% found just once. The source material was naive CD4+ T cells sorted from blood. Subset specified: CD45RA+ positively selected. The receptors shown here come from a young man in good health.

At least ten counts were recorded for this clone. The chain employs TRBV10-3 and TRBJ1-1; D is perhaps TRBD1 (6 bases). The germline V gene has CDR1 ENHRY and CDR2 SYGVKD. V was trimmed by 4 bases and J by 4 bases, leaving 13 bases between them. The length of the CDR3 is 14 residues. CDR3 in DNA: TGTGCCATCAGTGCTCAGGGGTCGGGCACTGAAGCTTTCTTT. Protein: CAISAQGSGTEAFF.

The chain combines TRBV7-2 with TRBJ2-3; D possibly matches TRBD1 or TRBD2 (5 bases each). The length of the CDR3 is 16 residues. The V end lost 5 bases, the J end lost 3 bases, and 18 bases lay between the germline ends. Germline CDR1 is SGHTA and CDR2 is FQGNSA. The DNA of the CDR3 is TGTGCCAGCAGCCCAACGTTTGGGTGGGGGACAGATACGCAGTATTTT. Translating it yields CASSPTFGWGTDTQYF.

V usage is TRBV25-1 and J usage is TRBJ2-7; D tentatively reads TRBD1 or TRBD2 (5 bases each). The V end was cut by 1 base, the J end by 2 bases, with 12 bases between. Germline CDR1 is MGHDK and CDR2 is SYGVNS. The CDR3 contains 15 residues. CDR3 sequence: CASSESGRGTYEQYF. The CDR3 nucleotides read TGTGCCAGCAGTGAATCGGGACGAGGGACCTACGAGCAGTACTTC.

The chain's CDR3 is CAISLGLAGAAYNEQFF. DNA for the CDR3: TGTGCCATCAGTCTCGGACTAGCGGGGGCCGCCTACAATGAGCAGTTCTTC. The chain employs TRBV10-3 and TRBJ2-1, with TRBD2 matching over 13 bases. V trimming: 5 bases; J trimming: 2 bases; junction bases outside the gene matches: 6. The CDR3 has 17 amino acids. CDR1 is ENHRY, CDR2 SYGVKD, per germline.

The V and J genes are TRBV6-1 and TRBJ2-3; unclear D gene. CDR3 length: 16 amino acids. CDR1 is MNHNS and CDR2 is SASEGT in the germline V gene. Trimming cost V 4 bases and J 2 bases, with 16 bases left between them. The chain's CDR3 is CASSGPVQSLTDTQYF. CDR3 bases: TGTGCCAGCAGTGGTCCCGTGCAAAGCCTCACAGATACGCAGTATTTT.

The rearrangement links TRBV10-3 to TRBJ2-3; the match to TRBD1 covers 10 bases. The junction had 8 bases not matched to a gene; V was cut back by 7 bases and J by 4 bases. CDR3 length: 15 residues. Germline-derived CDR1 and CDR2 are ENHRY and SYGVKD. This CDR3 is CAINPTGGASDTQYF. Here the CDR3 DNA reads TGTGCCATCAACCCGACAGGGGGCGCCTCAGATACGCAGTATTTT.

The V and J genes are TRBV5-1 and TRBJ1-6, with D maybe TRBD1 (5 bases). Per germline, CDR1 SGHRS and CDR2 YFSETQ. CDR3 length: 15 residues. Deletions cut 4 bases from V and 10 bases from J, with 18 bases between. CDR3 sequence (DNA): TGCGCCAGCAGCCAAAGGTCGGGGCCTAGCTCACCCCTCCACTTT. Translating gives CASSQRSGPSSPLHF.

This clone was detected only once. The chain couples TRBV7-2 to TRBJ1-2; TRBD1 agrees at 7 bases. Germline CDR1 is SGHTA and CDR2 is FQGNSA. With V trimmed by 2 bases and J by 6 bases, 9 bases remained unmatched. The CDR3 has 15 amino acids. CDR3 in amino acids: CASSLRFYTGDGYTF. CDR3 coding DNA: TGTGCCAGCAGCTTACGGTTCTACACAGGGGATGGCTACACCTTC. Looking up the rest from reference TRBV7-2 and TRBJ1-2 gives the full variable domain: GAGVSQSPSNKVTEKGKDVELRCDPISGHTALYWYRQSLGQGLEFLIYFQGNSAPDKSGLPSDRFSAERTGGSVSTLTIQRTQQEDSAVYLCASSLRFYTGDGYTFGSGTRLTVV.

The CDR3 here is CASSQNGLQGNYGYTF. CDR3 sequence (DNA): TGCGCCAGCAGCCAAAACGGTTTGCAGGGTAACTATGGCTACACCTTC. The chain links TRBV4-1 to TRBJ1-2; maybe TRBD1 (5 bases). Per germline, CDR1 MGHRA and CDR2 YSYEKL. This CDR3 spans 16 amino acids. The V gene lost 2 bases and the J gene lost 1 base, with 14 bases spanning the gap.

This chain links TRBV9 with TRBJ2-3; 10 bases line up with TRBD2. J lost 0 bases, V lost 0 bases, and 4 bases had no gene match. The CDR3 consists of 17 residues. Germline loops: CDR1 SGDLS, CDR2 YYNGEE. Here the CDR3 reads CASSVGLAGASTDTQYF. CDR3 DNA: TGTGCCAGCAGCGTAGGACTAGCGGGTGCTAGCACAGATACGCAGTATTTT.

The gene calls are TRBV7-9 and TRBJ2-2; maybe TRBD1 (6 bases). Trimming shortened V by 1 base and J by 3 bases, and 12 bases separated the two germline ends. CDR1 SEHNR and CDR2 FQNEAQ come from the germline V gene (reference sequence). This CDR3 has 16 residues. The CDR3 bases are TGTGCCAGCAGCTTAGTGTCGGGACACTACACCGGGGAGCTGTTTTTT. This encodes CASSLVSGHYTGELFF.

This chain connects TRBV4-1 to TRBJ2-2, with D uncertain. This CDR3 spans 16 amino acids. V was pared by 1 base and J by 6 bases, with 15 bases between. The germline V gene encodes CDR1 MGHRA and CDR2 YSYEKL. The DNA of the CDR3 is TGCGCCAGCAGCCAAGGGCTATCACGGATCCCCGGGGAGCTGTTTTTT. Translation gives CASSQGLSRIPGELFF.

The chain joins TRBV28 to TRBJ2-7; D ambiguous. The ends were cut back, 5 bases at V and 2 bases at J, with 16 bases in the middle. Germline V gives CDR1 MDHEN, CDR2 SYDVKM. The CDR3 loop spans 15 amino acids. The CDR3 DNA follows: TGTGCCAGCAGTCTGCGGTCGAGGCCTACCTACGAGCAGTACTTC. Its translation is CASSLRSRPTYEQYF.

As to this clone: Other DNA sequences of this sample code for an identical CDR3. The chain combines TRBV9 with TRBJ1-2, with D hard to call. Per the germline V gene, CDR1 is SGDLS and CDR2 is YYNGEE. CDR3 length equals 13 residues. Trimming cost V 0 bases and J 1 base, with 4 bases left between them. The DNA of the CDR3 is TGTGCCAGCAGCGTAGCAGATAACTATGGCTACACCTTC. This sequence encodes CASSVADNYGYTF.

This chain links TRBV5-4 with TRBJ2-2; D may match TRBD1 or TRBD2 (5 bases each). The ends were cut back, 2 bases at V and 4 bases at J, with 9 bases in the middle. The CDR3 runs 14 residues. CDR1 and CDR2 from the germline V gene are SGHNT and YYREEE (reference sequence). The CDR3 DNA reads TGTGCCAGCAGCTTCCGGGACCCCACCGGGGAGCTGTTTTTT. Protein sequence: CASSFRDPTGELFF.

This chain joins TRBV7-2 and TRBJ2-2; no clear D gene. The length of the CDR3 is 13 residues. Trimming pared 5 bases from V and 4 bases from J, leaving 8 bases between. CDR1 and CDR2 (germline): SGHTA, FQGNSA. The CDR3 DNA reads TGTGCCAGCAGCCACCCGGGCACCGGGGAGCTGTTTTTT. This sequence encodes CASSHPGTGELFF.

This clone has just one count. V is TRBV30 and J is TRBJ1-6, with D uncertain. CDR1 GTSNPN and CDR2 SVGIG come from the germline V gene (reference sequence). Deletions cut 8 bases from V and 7 bases from J, with 15 bases between. This CDR3 spans 13 amino acids. This chain's CDR3 is CARTEGRNSPLHF. The CDR3 bases are TGTGCCCGGACGGAGGGCCGGAATTCACCCCTCCACTTT.

The genes are TRBV9 and TRBJ2-4; tentatively, D is TRBD1 or TRBD2 (5 bases each). Trimming cost V 1 base and J 1 base, with 12 bases left between them. This CDR3 region has 16 residues. Germline CDR1 and CDR2: SGDLS and YYNGEE. This chain's CDR3 is CASSVTGGLAKNIQYF. The CDR3 nucleotides read TGTGCCAGCAGCGTAACTGGGGGTTTGGCCAAAAACATTCAGTACTTC.